This paragraph covers one T cell receptor (beta chain) sequence. As yet, its antigen is unknown. A second PCR of about 7 to 11 cycles used a sample-barcoded 5' primer and a J-beta primer mix. TCRdb independently ran MiXCR on the 5' RACE reads; one entry per CDR3 protein. The table lists over 1,200,000 distinct CDR3 sequences, 59% of them singletons. Every sample had a minimum of 6 million PBMCs isolated. This sample is part of a study of blood T cells in healthy people across ages. The CDR3 length is 13 residues. Per the germline V gene, CDR1 is SGHTA and CDR2 is FQGNSA. The V end lost 2 bases, the J end lost 7 bases, and 11 bases lay between the germline ends. Findings and caveats of the study: Estimated diversity, derived from one million T cells, was regarded as an underestimate.

The sequence derives from a man between 18 and 35 years old in good health. The rearrangement joins TRBV7-2 to TRBJ1-2; D is uncertain. The material sequenced was blood. The DNA of the CDR3 is TGTGCCAGCAGCTTAAACAAAAATAGTGGCTACACCTTC. It specifies CASSLNKNSGYTF.